The present T cell receptor beta chain was sequenced within a study of cytomegalovirus exposure and HLA in healthy donors. The study's findings and limits: Near-uniform donor sequencing depth was presumed by presence/absence analyses. Analysis performed later showed TCR beta chains linked to HLA being more clonally expanded than equally common others.

As concerns this clone: The antigen is undetermined.

PCR employed 60 Vbeta and 13 Jbeta primers. The data were produced by immunoSEQ multiplex PCR, yet TCRdb's version contains in-frame clones alone and is incomplete. The sample holds 150,000 or so clones, about 80% seen once. The germline gives CDR1 MNHEY, CDR2 SMNVEV (reference sequence). The CDR3 consists of 14 residues. Trimming stripped 3 bases from V and 1 base from J, with 9 bases between. This rearrangement joins TRBV27 to TRBJ1-1; D may be TRBD1 (6 bases). Sequenced: PBMCs. The sequence came from a man aged 40-49 years in good health and CMV-seropositive. CDR3 loop: CASSFPGQNTEAFF. The CDR3 region has the DNA TGTGCCAGCAGTTTTCCGGGACAGAACACTGAAGCTTTCTTT.